This TCR beta chain emerged from a study of OX40 agonist ivuxolimab in advanced cancers. Study context: It was ivuxolimab, an agonistic anti-OX40 (CD134) antibody, that patients were treated with. At 65% to 85% male, the cohort had a mean age of about 60 years, ranging from 23 to 79. General study points: Fewer expanded clones were found on average in CD4+ than in CD8+ T cells. With doses of 0.1-3.0 mg/kg, partial responders showed among the lowest clonal expansion.

This clone turned up a few times. The antigen remains unidentified. The CDR3 runs 14 residues. Trimming shortened V by 4 bases and J by 5 bases, and 14 bases separated the two germline ends. The germline V gene encodes CDR1 SGHNT and CDR2 YYREEE (reference sequence). Sequencing was performed with immunoSEQ multiplex PCR; in TCRdb, only in-frame clones are kept and a portion is missing. The table has around 60,000 clones, roughly 87% seen once; the top ten hold approximately 12%. The chain joins TRBV5-4 to TRBJ2-3, with no clear D. The sequencing used CD4+ or CD8+ T cells sorted from blood, collected in a trial of the OX40 agonist ivuxolimab. The receptor was derived from an adult with an advanced solid tumor such as melanoma, head and neck, liver or kidney cancer. CDR3 protein: CASSPFSSGDTQYF. CDR3 nucleotides: TGTGCCAGCAGCCCTTTCTCCTCGGGAGATACGCAGTATTTT.